This TCR beta chain was sequenced in a study of blood T cell repertoires in COVID-19. This CDR3 is built from 13 residues. Trimming at V came to 7 bases and at J to 3 bases, leaving 5 bases not matched to a gene. CDR1 LNHNV and CDR2 YYDKDF come from the germline V gene (reference sequence). In the original processing: Amplifying reference gene primers gave estimates of nucleated cell counts. Clones were sequenced by immunoSEQ multiplex PCR, and TCRdb holds only the in-frame ones, with some missing. V and J calls and clone size are as listed in that table; D and trimming were resolved from the DNA. Among 60,000 to 80,000 clones listed, over 75% were seen once.

The clonotype comes from a man between 45 and 60 years old with acute or convalescent COVID-19. V and J are TRBV15 and TRBJ2-5; 7 nucleotides line up with TRBD1. The sample was peripheral blood. CDR3 sequence: CATTQQGEETQYF. The CDR3 DNA follows: TGTGCCACCACACAGCAGGGGGAAGAGACCCAGTACTTC.